This section outlines one T cell receptor (beta chain) sequence together with its context. Its antigen remains unidentified. The sample holds no much larger clone one base away, and base qualities are not on file. The healthy control group was made up of approximately 40 blood donors, and the Finnish Red Cross blood service supplied their buffy coats. All TCR-sequenced material derived from peripheral blood: patient blood samples and healthy donor buffy coats. Peripheral blood mononuclear cells were isolated by Ficoll-Hypaque gradient centrifugation. CD4+ cells were magnetically purified from the buffy coats of healthy controls. Genomic DNA was extracted using the Gentra Puregene Cell and Tissue kit, and a Qubit 2.0 fluorometer was used to quantify it. This entry belongs to a study of STAT5B mutations in CD4+ large granular lymphocyte leukemia (dated by TCRdb to between 2021 and 2024). Study-wide context: Among the healthy controls, the CDR3 'QG' motif was associated with a particular HLA allele. Flow cytometry performed on FACSCanto II or FACSVerse showed that the purified fractions had more than 95% purity among lymphocytes. The TCRbeta repertoires of CD4+ T-cell large granular lymphocyte leukemia patients were compared with the TCRbeta repertoires of healthy blood donors.

The immunoSEQ assay at survey resolution was used to sequence TCRbeta rearrangements from genomic DNA. Under the source paper's analysis protocol: In the TCR sequencing data, the lowest productive clonotype frequency that could be detected was 2.59 x 10-5. Analyses included only productive TCRbeta rearrangements, meaning complete and in-frame sequences. Sample clonality was computed as Simpson clonality in the immunoSEQ Analyzer version 3.0. Clones were grouped by frequency into very rare, small, medium, large (1-20%) or hyperexpanded (>20%) categories. Generation probabilities were estimated with OLGA 1.2.3, V-gene circos plots were generated with VDJtools, specificities were searched for in VDJdb, and CDR3 motifs were identified with GLIPH. The immuneACCESS repertoire file appears here via TCRdb, limited to in-frame rearrangements. These files lack a portion of the clones; in checked studies, under half of the deficit traces to unresolved V genes, and the cause of the others is not known. For V, J and clone size, that table is used; D and trimming come from the DNA. This sample gives some 20,000 clones in total; under 80% of them show up just once. Of the sample, about 0.42% falls within the top ten clones.

Points the paper makes about the study in general: TRBV06-family usage was enriched among the top patient clones (8/27) compared with healthy controls (2/35). Data were not HLA-matched; higher clonality in CD4+ versus CD8+ T-LGLL could reflect the relatively small sample size. Greater clonality appeared to be present in CD4-sorted patient repertoires than in healthy CD4+ repertoires, and the difference was retained after the putative leukemic clones were removed. Main leukemic clonotypes were private to each patient, although under 30% appeared at low frequency in other patients' non-leukemic repertoires.

Looking up the germline V gene (reference sequence) yields CDR1 SEHNR and CDR2 FQNEAQ. Trimming takes 5 bases from V and 0 bases from J, and the germline ends sit 13 bases apart. The CDR3 measures 15 amino acids from cysteine to phenylalanine. The only DNA kept is the CDR3, 45 bases in frame from the first base. This sequence originates from a human donor in good health. The material sequenced was CD4+ T cells from blood buffy coats. The chain employs TRBV7-9 and TRBJ1-1; 6 matching bases give a weak D call of TRBD1. Here the CDR3 is given as CASSRRGGMNTEAFF. The nucleotide sequence is TGTGCCAGCAGCCGGAGGGGGGGGATGAACACTGAAGCTTTCTTT.